The sequence of this T cell receptor beta chain was determined in a study of early T cells in non-severe SARS-CoV-2 infection. Study-wide points: VDJdb matches were skewed toward anti-spike CD8 T cell responses.

Trimming pared 6 bases from V and 4 bases from J, leaving 22 bases between. The CDR3 runs to 15 residues. In germline, CDR1 is DFQATT, CDR2 SNEGSKA (reference sequence). Separate cDNA molecules each had unique molecular identifiers attached to them. TCRdb re-called the 5' RACE reads with MiXCR, one entry per CDR3 protein. The sample has approximately 65,000 distinct CDR3 sequences, 11% seen once. As for this clonotype: As yet, its antigen is unknown.

The receptor comes from an adult who was a healthcare worker with PCR-confirmed SARS-CoV-2 infection or an uninfected control (not recorded which). The sequencing used whole blood, collected at baseline. J is TRBJ2-7 and V is TRBV20-1, with D perhaps TRBD2 (6 bases). Written as DNA, the CDR3 is TGCAGTGCAGTTACGGAAACGGGACTCCATTACGAGCAGTACTTC. This encodes CSAVTETGLHYEQYF.